Listed here are 17 T cell receptor beta chains from one sample, sequenced in a study of blood T cell repertoires in COVID-19. Libraries were prepared by immunoSEQ multiplex PCR; TCRdb keeps only in-frame clonotypes and omits some of them. The sample has under 250,000 clones, approximately 78% seen once; the top ten hold approximately 12%. Sequenced sample: peripheral blood. The receptors shown here come from a woman between 40 and 55 years old with acute or convalescent COVID-19.

This clone was picked up one time. The chain employs TRBV2 and TRBJ1-4; no clear D. The CDR3 runs to 10 residues. Deletions cut 10 bases from V and 5 bases from J, with 5 bases between. Germline V gives CDR1 SNHLY, CDR2 FYNNEI. The CDR3: CATQNEKLFF. Written as DNA, the CDR3 is TGTGCCACCCAAAATGAAAAACTGTTTTTT.

This chain connects TRBV5-4 to TRBJ2-6; 8 bases are a match to TRBD2. CDR3 length: 16 residues. Germline V gene sequence: CDR1 SGHNT, CDR2 YYREEE (reference sequence). J gave up 3 bases and V 1 base, and 3 bases lay outside the gene matches. The CDR3 is CASSLISGSGANVLTF. DNA for the CDR3: TGTGCCAGCAGCTTGATCAGCGGGAGTGGGGCCAACGTCCTGACTTTC.

The chain carries TRBV7-9 and TRBJ2-7, with a tentative D call TRBD2 (5 bases). Trimming took 1 base from V and 5 from J, leaving 15 bases between them. The CDR3 runs 15 residues. Germline CDR1 SEHNR, CDR2 FQNEAQ (reference sequence). The CDR3 loop is CASSLGGGGVHEQYF. In DNA, the CDR3 is TGTGCCAGCAGCTTAGGTGGCGGAGGAGTCCACGAGCAGTACTTC.

On this clone: Other DNA variants within this sample encode the same CDR3. V is TRBV7-2 and J is TRBJ1-5; D gene ambiguous. This CDR3 has 13 amino acids. CDR1 SGHTA and CDR2 FQGNSA come from the germline V gene. V lost 1 base and J lost 5, with 6 bases in between. The CDR3 protein is CASSLDRDQPQHF. CDR3 in DNA: TGTGCCAGCAGCTTAGACCGGGATCAGCCCCAGCATTTT.

This clone was observed a few times. The chain has TRBV19 and TRBJ2-7, with 11 nucleotides matching TRBD1. The germline gives CDR1 LNHDA, CDR2 SQIVND (reference sequence). CDR3 size: 15 residues. With 9 bases clipped from V and 1 base from J, the junction kept 8 bases outside the gene matches. CDR3 in DNA: TGTGCCAGCCAGGACAGGGGGCATCCGTCCTACGAGCAGTACTTC. Encoded protein: CASQDRGHPSYEQYF.

J is TRBJ2-3 and V is TRBV6-2 or TRBV6-3, with D tentatively TRBD1 (5 bases). Germline CDR1 is MNHEY and CDR2 is SVGEGT. The V gene lost 2 bases and the J gene lost 5 bases, with 5 bases spanning the gap. This CDR3 has 12 residues. The CDR3 here is CASSYTGDTQYF. The DNA of the CDR3 is TGTGCCAGCAGTTACACAGGAGATACGCAGTATTTT.

The J gene is TRBJ1-2, the V gene TRBV12-5, with no clear D. Per the germline V gene, CDR1 is LGHNT and CDR2 is FRNRAP. This CDR3 is built from 12 residues. V was clipped by 6 bases and J by 4 bases, with 9 bases between them. This chain's CDR3 is CASGDGGYGYTF. The DNA for the CDR3 is TGTGCTAGTGGCGACGGCGGCTATGGCTACACCTTC.

The rearrangement joins TRBV6-5 to TRBJ2-3, with D unclear. The CDR3 has 13 amino acids. Germline CDR1 reads MNHEY; CDR2 reads SVGAGI. V gave up 2 bases and J gave up 4 bases, with 7 bases separating them. The CDR3 sequence is CASSYGSADTQYF. For the CDR3, the DNA is TGTGCCAGCAGTTACGGCTCTGCAGATACGCAGTATTTT.

The rearrangement uses TRBV2 and TRBJ2-3; TRBD2 matches 7 bases. The J segment lost 0 bases and the V segment lost 1 base, leaving 7 bases of the junction unmatched. CDR1 and CDR2 from the germline V gene are SNHLY and FYNNEI. This CDR3 is built from 17 residues. The CDR3, as DNA: TGTGCCAGCAGTGAAGGTGTCGGCGGGGGAAGCACAGATACGCAGTATTTT. As protein: CASSEGVGGGSTDTQYF.

The rearrangement links TRBV30 to TRBJ2-2; 7 bases line up with TRBD2. The length of the CDR3 is 12 residues. The germline gives CDR1 GTSNPN, CDR2 SVGIG (reference sequence). CDR3 sequence (DNA): TGTGCTAGGACTAGTAGGGCCGGGGAGCTGTTTTTT. Translated: CARTSRAGELFF. Variable domain in full (rest from reference TRBV30 and TRBJ2-2): SQTIHQWPATLVQPVGSPLSLECTVEGTSNPNLYWYRQAAGRGLQLLFYSVGIGQISSEVPQNLSASRPQDRQFILSSKKLLLSDSGFYLCARTSRAGELFFGEGSRLTVL.

The chain uses TRBV30 and TRBJ1-6, with a weak D call TRBD1 (5 bases). Germline CDR1 and CDR2: GTSNPN and SVGIG (reference sequence). V was shortened by 1 base and J by 5 bases, with 18 bases between the two germline ends. The CDR3 extends over 17 amino acids. CDR3 in DNA: TGTGCCTGGAGTGCTGGACCCGGACATATCGATAATTCACCCCTCCACTTT. The encoded protein is CAWSAGPGHIDNSPLHF.

In this sample, this clone turned up a few times. The rearrangement links TRBV27 to TRBJ1-5; 8 bases fit TRBD1. The CDR3 totals 13 residues. V shed 7 bases and J 3 bases; nucleotides not matched to a gene: 2. CDR1 MNHEY and CDR2 SMNVEV come from the germline V gene (reference sequence). The CDR3 sequence: CASKQGVNQPQHF. CDR3 nucleotide sequence: TGTGCCAGCAAACAGGGGGTCAATCAGCCCCAGCATTTT.

The chain joins TRBV30 to TRBJ1-2, with 7 bases identical to TRBD1. V was pared by 4 bases and J by 5 bases, with 10 bases of the junction left unmatched. The germline V gene encodes CDR1 GTSNPN and CDR2 SVGIG (reference sequence). The CDR3 has 14 residues. Here the CDR3 reads CAWNVNRGGYGYTF. In nucleotides, the CDR3 is TGTGCCTGGAACGTTAACAGGGGAGGATATGGCTACACCTTC.

The V call is TRBV3-1 (or the pseudogene TRBV3-2), the J call TRBJ2-3; D unresolved. The CDR3 covers 12 residues. Germline V gene lookup returns CDR1 LGHDT and CDR2 YNNKEL (reference sequence). V was trimmed by 4 bases and J by 1 base, leaving 3 bases between them. The CDR3 is CASSPGTDTQYF. DNA for the CDR3: TGTGCCAGCAGCCCGGGCACAGATACGCAGTATTTT.

This clone came up a few times. The J gene is TRBJ2-1, the V gene TRBV11-2; 9 bases fit TRBD2. With 2 bases clipped from V and 9 bases from J, the junction kept 14 bases outside the gene matches. In germline, CDR1 is SGHAT, CDR2 FQNNGV. This CDR3 region has 17 residues. CDR3 loop: CASSLTLYGTSMGEQFF. The CDR3, as DNA: TGTGCCAGCAGCTTAACTCTTTACGGGACTAGCATGGGTGAGCAGTTCTTC.

The chain combines TRBV18 with TRBJ1-3; D uncertain. Germline V gene lookup returns CDR1 KGHSH and CDR2 LQKENI. This CDR3 has 14 residues. Trimming took 2 bases from V and 3 from J, leaving 8 bases between them. The CDR3 sequence is CASSPTELGNTIYF. CDR3 sequence (DNA): TGTGCCAGCTCACCAACGGAGCTTGGAAACACCATATATTTT.

The V and J genes are TRBV5-6 and TRBJ1-2; D unclear. Germline V CDR1 and CDR2: SGHDT, YYEEEE. V was shortened by 4 bases and J by 8 bases, with 9 bases between the two germline ends. CDR3 size: 11 residues. The CDR3 sequence is CASSLNAGYTF. CDR3 DNA: TGTGCCAGCAGCCTGAACGCGGGCTACACCTTC.